Reported below is one T cell receptor (beta chain). This sample is drawn from a study of CD8+CD57+ T cells in acquired aplastic anemia. The germline V gene has CDR1 DFQATT and CDR2 SNEGSKA (reference sequence). V lost 3 bases to trimming and J lost 4 bases; unmatched junction nucleotides: 8. This CDR3 comprises 15 residues. Previously, flow cytometry had revealed CD8+CD57+ cell expansion in the patients chosen for sequencing. Patients uniformly had severe acquired aplastic anemia. TCR beta VDJ combinations and CDR3 sequences were profiled from genomic DNA. TCRdb used MiXCR to reprocess the reads, holding one entry per CDR3 protein. Of 89,000 or so distinct CDR3 sequences detected, about 67% appear once; the ten largest clones hold less than 75%.

The specimen was sorted CD4+, CD8+, or CD8+CD57+ T cells (not recorded which) from PBMCs. The TCR sequence derives from a human donor with aplastic anemia. The V and J genes are TRBV20-1 and TRBJ1-1, with 10 bases aligning to TRBD1. CDR3 sequence (DNA): TGCAGTGCTAGCGAGGGGACAGGGGCAGGCACTGAAGCTTTCTTT. It yields the protein CSASEGTGAGTEAFF.